This T cell receptor (beta chain) was observed in a study of cytomegalovirus exposure and HLA in healthy donors. Study results and caveats: Segments of the TCR beta V type were, in most cases, productive about 87% or about 30% of the time in an earlier analysis. TCR association rates varied by HLA locus in a later analysis, with DRB1 highest and HLA-C lowest. The listing of 150 to 200 TCR beta chains classed them as cytomegalovirus-associated. The classifier was said to identify cytomegalovirus status with high specificity and sensitivity.

This clone has only one observation. Its antigen is still unknown. The PCR had 60 Vbeta and 13 Jbeta primers. Only in-frame clones appear in the TCRdb table, and some are missing; sequencing was by immunoSEQ multiplex PCR. The sample comprises roughly 250,000 clones, approximately 84% of which are singletons, and roughly 2% rests with the top ten. This sequence originates from a woman between 40 and 50 years old in good health and CMV-seropositive. The sequencing input was PBMCs.

DNA for the CDR3: TGTGCCAGCAACAAGCGTGGGTATAGCAATCAGCCCCAGCATTTT. The encoded protein is CASNKRGYSNQPQHF. The rearrangement uses TRBV28 and TRBJ1-5; D remains unclear. The V gene lost 7 bases and the J gene lost 0 bases, with 13 bases spanning the gap. The CDR3 sequence is 15 residues long. Germline loops: CDR1 MDHEN, CDR2 SYDVKM.